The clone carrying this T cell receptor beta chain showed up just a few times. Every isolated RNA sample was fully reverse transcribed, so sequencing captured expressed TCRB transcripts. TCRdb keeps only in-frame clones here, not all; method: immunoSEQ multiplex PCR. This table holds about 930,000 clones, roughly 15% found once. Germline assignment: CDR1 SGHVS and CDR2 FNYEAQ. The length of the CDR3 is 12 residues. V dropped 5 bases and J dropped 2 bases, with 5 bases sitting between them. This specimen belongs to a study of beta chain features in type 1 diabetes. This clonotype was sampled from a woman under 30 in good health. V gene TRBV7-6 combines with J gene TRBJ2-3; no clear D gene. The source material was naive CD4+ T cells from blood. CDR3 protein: CASSAITDTQYF. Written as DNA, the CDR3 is TGTGCCAGCAGCGCCATCACAGATACGCAGTATTTT.